The T cell receptor beta chain described here comes from a study of T cell clones after liver transplantation. Overall study context: A pre-transplant mixed lymphocyte reaction with TCRbeta sequencing defined graft-donor-reactive clones followed in post-transplant blood.

The CDR3 is 16 residues long. CDR1 SGHAT and CDR2 FQNNGV come from the germline V gene. V gave up 5 bases and J gave up 0 bases; unmatched junction bases: 5. Sequenced by immunoSEQ multiplex PCR; TCRdb stores in-frame clones only, minus some. The sample lists about 7,400 clones, about four fifths occurring once. Sequenced material: CD8+ T cells from blood, taken before liver transplant. V gene TRBV11-2 combines with J gene TRBJ2-2; 8 bases match TRBD1. The sequence was collected from a human donor who received a liver transplant. CDR3 sequence reads: CASSLDRGTNTGELFF. The CDR3 DNA reads TGTGCCAGCAGCCTCGACAGGGGTACGAACACCGGGGAGCTGTTTTTT.